These 6 T cell receptor beta chains were sequenced from one sample in a study of T cell changes during pregnancy in multiple sclerosis. Assay: immunoSEQ multiplex PCR; the TCRdb copy retains only in-frame clones and omits some. The sample includes 45,000 to 60,000 clones, roughly 93% of them seen just once. Sample: peripheral blood, taken in the second trimester of pregnancy. Receptor source: a female donor with multiple sclerosis, enrolled in a pregnancy study.

The gene calls are TRBV27 and TRBJ2-5; 11 positions match TRBD2. The ends lost 5 bases at V and 4 bases at J; junction bases unmatched: 6. The CDR3 consists of 15 residues. Germline loops: CDR1 MNHEY, CDR2 SMNVEV (reference sequence). CDR3 coding DNA: TGTGCCAGCAGTGAACTAGCGGGAGCCCCAGAGACCCAGTACTTC. Translation: CASSELAGAPETQYF.

The J gene is TRBJ2-7, the V gene TRBV18, with TRBD2 matching 8 bases. The CDR3 is 15 amino acids. J gave up 5 bases and V 3 bases, and 9 bases lay outside the gene matches. Germline CDR1 is KGHSH and CDR2 is LQKENI. The CDR3 sequence is CASSPRGGAGDEQYF. The CDR3 DNA reads as TGTGCCAGCTCACCCCGGGGGGGGGCCGGGGACGAGCAGTACTTC.

The chain is built from TRBV7-8 and TRBJ1-2; maybe TRBD1 (5 bases). Looked up from germline, CDR1 is SGHVS and CDR2 is FQNEAQ. There are 16 residues in the CDR3. Trimming took 5 bases from V and 2 from J, leaving 18 bases between them. CDR3 DNA sequence: TGTGCCAGCAGCCCACCGGGGGGATGGGCGAACTATGGCTACACCTTC. Its protein product is CASSPPGGWANYGYTF. Full variable domain (missing parts from reference TRBV7-8 and TRBJ1-2): GAGVSQSPRYKVAKRGQDVALRCDPISGHVSLFWYQQALGQGPEFLTYFQNEAQLDKSGLPSDRFFAERPEGSVSTLKIQRTQQEDSAVYLCASSPPGGWANYGYTFGSGTRLTVV.

The chain joins TRBV7-9 to TRBJ2-3; TRBD2 aligns across 12 bases. Germline-derived CDR1 and CDR2 are SEHNR and FQNEAQ (reference sequence). The CDR3 runs to 19 residues. V dropped 1 base and J dropped 7; count of bases not matched to a gene: 15. CDR3 in DNA: TGTGCCAGCAGCTTAGTTTCTGGGGGACTAGCGGGCCCCAAGAATACGCAGTATTTT. It codes for CASSLVSGGLAGPKNTQYF.

The rearrangement uses TRBV5-1 and TRBJ2-1; 9 bases map to TRBD1. The CDR3 loop spans 13 amino acids. The V gene's germline CDR1 is SGHRS and CDR2 YFSETQ. V shed 0 bases, J shed 15 bases, and the junction held 7 bases outside the gene matches. DNA for the CDR3: TGCGCCAGCAGCTTGGAGGGACAGGGTTTGAGGTTCTTC. This translates into CASSLEGQGLRFF.

This chain's CDR3 is CASSLPSGSNEQFF. Written as DNA, the CDR3 is TGTGCCAGCAGCTTACCTAGCGGGAGCAATGAGCAGTTCTTC. The gene calls are TRBV5-4 and TRBJ2-1; 10 nucleotides line up with TRBD2. J lost 6 bases, V lost 2 bases, and 2 bases had no gene match. CDR3 length: 14 amino acids. CDR1 is SGHNT, CDR2 YYREEE, per germline (reference sequence).